The clone carrying this TCR beta chain showed up many times. Its antigen is not known. The V gene lost 1 base and the J gene lost 10 bases, with 17 bases spanning the gap. Germline CDR1 SEHNR, CDR2 FQNEAQ (reference sequence). The CDR3 runs to 15 residues. Primers included in the PCR were 60 Vbeta and 13 Jbeta primers. Profiled with immunoSEQ multiplex PCR; TCRdb holds only in-frame clones, not every one. The sample holds just over 150,000 clones, 75% to 85% seen once. The data were taken from a study of cytomegalovirus exposure and HLA in healthy donors. General study findings and limits: Later examination showed HLA-associated TCR beta chains had greater clonal expansion than equally common others.

This sequence joins TRBV7-9 and TRBJ1-3, with D possibly matching TRBD1 (5 bases). The sequenced sample consisted of PBMCs. This clonotype was sampled from a middle-aged man in good health and CMV-seropositive. CDR3: CASSLDHGAEGTIYF. The DNA of the CDR3 is TGTGCCAGCAGCTTAGATCACGGTGCGGAGGGGACCATATATTTT.